Sequencing of this T cell receptor (beta chain) was carried out in a study of blood T cell repertoires in COVID-19. Overall study: Italy, Spain and the United States were the sources of the convalescent and acute COVID-19 samples.

The method was immunoSEQ multiplex PCR; TCRdb's version includes in-frame clones alone and lacks a portion of them. The sample yields about 240,000 clones, more than 75% seen once. This clonotype originated in a woman aged 40 to 50 who had recovered from COVID-19. Specimen: peripheral blood.

The CDR3 region has the DNA TGTGCCAGTAGTCCCCTAGCGGGAGGGCCCTCCGGGGGGGAGCTGTTTTTT. This encodes CASSPLAGGPSGGELFF. The chain uses TRBV19 and TRBJ2-2; 12 positions match TRBD2. Germline V gives CDR1 LNHDA, CDR2 SQIVND (reference sequence). This CDR3 has 17 residues. Losses at the gene ends were 5 bases for V and 8 bases for J; bases not matched to a gene: 12.